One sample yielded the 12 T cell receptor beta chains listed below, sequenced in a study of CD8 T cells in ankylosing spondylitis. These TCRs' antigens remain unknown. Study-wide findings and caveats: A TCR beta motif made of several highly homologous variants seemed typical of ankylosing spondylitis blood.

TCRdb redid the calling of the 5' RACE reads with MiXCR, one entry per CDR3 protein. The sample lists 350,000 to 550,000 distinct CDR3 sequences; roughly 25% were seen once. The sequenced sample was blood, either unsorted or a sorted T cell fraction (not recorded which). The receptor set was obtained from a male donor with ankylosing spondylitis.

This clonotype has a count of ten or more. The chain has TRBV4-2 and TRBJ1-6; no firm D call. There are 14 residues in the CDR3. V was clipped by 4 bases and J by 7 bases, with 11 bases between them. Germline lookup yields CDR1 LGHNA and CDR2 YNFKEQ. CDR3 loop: CASSLGRRNSPLHF. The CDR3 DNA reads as TGTGCCAGCAGCCTCGGACGGAGAAATTCACCCCTCCACTTT.

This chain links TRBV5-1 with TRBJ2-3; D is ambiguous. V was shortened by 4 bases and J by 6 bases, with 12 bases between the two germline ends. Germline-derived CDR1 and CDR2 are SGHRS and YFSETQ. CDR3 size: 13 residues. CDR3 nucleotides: TGCGCCAGCAGCCCCCCCAGCCTGGATACGCAGTATTTT. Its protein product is CASSPPSLDTQYF.

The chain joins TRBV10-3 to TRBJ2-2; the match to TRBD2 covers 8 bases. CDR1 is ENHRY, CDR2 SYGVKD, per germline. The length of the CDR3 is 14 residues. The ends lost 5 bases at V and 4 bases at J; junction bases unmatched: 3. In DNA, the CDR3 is TGTGCCATCAGTAGCGGGAGAAGCACCGGGGAGCTGTTTTTT. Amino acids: CAISSGRSTGELFF.

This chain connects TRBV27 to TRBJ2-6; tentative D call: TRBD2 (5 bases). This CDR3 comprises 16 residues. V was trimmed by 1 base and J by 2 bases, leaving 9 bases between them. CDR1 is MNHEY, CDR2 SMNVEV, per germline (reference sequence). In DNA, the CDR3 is TGTGCCAGCAGTTTATACCTAGCTGCTGGGGCCAACGTCCTGACTTTC. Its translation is CASSLYLAAGANVLTF.

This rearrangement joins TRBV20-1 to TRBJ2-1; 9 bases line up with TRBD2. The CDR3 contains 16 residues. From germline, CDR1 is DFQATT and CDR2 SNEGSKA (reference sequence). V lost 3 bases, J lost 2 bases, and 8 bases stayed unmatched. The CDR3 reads CSASGVTSGPYNEQFF. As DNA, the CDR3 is TGCAGTGCTAGCGGGGTGACTAGCGGACCCTACAATGAGCAGTTCTTC.

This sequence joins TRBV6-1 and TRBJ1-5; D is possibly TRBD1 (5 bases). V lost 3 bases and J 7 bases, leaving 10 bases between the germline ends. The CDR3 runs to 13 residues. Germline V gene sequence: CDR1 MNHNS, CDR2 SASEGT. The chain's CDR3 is CASSDRGLQPQHF. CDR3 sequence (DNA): TGTGCCAGCAGTGATAGGGGTCTACAGCCCCAGCATTTT.

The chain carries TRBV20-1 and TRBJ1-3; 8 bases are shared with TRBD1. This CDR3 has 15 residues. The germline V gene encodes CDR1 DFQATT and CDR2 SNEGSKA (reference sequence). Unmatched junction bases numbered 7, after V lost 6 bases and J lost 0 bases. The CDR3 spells CSAPGQVGSGNTIYF. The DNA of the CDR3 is TGCAGTGCGCCGGGACAGGTGGGCTCTGGAAACACCATATATTTT.

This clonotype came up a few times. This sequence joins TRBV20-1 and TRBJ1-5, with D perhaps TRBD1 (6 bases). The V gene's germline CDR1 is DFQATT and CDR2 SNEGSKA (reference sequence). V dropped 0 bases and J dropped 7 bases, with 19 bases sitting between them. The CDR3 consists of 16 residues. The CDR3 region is CSARELPRGARQPQHF. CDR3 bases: TGCAGTGCTAGAGAACTACCCCGGGGGGCGCGACAGCCCCAGCATTTT.

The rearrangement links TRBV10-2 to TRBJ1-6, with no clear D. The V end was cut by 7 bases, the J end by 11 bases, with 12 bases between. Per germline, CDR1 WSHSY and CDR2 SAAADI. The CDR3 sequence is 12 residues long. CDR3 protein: CASTDGGTPLHF. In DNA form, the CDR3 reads TGCGCCAGCACCGATGGTGGGACACCCCTCCACTTT.

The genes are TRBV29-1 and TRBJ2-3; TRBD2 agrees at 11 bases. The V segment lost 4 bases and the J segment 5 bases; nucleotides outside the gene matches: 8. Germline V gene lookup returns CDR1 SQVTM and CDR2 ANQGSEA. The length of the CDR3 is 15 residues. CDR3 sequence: CSVVTSGSRVDTQYF. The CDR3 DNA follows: TGCAGCGTTGTAACTAGCGGGAGCCGGGTAGATACGCAGTATTTT.

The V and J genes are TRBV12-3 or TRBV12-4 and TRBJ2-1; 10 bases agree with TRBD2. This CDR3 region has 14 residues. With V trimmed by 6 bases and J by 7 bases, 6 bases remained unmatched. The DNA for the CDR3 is TGTGCCAGCAGGGGAGCGGGAGGGCCAAATGAGCAGTTCTTC. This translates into CASRGAGGPNEQFF.

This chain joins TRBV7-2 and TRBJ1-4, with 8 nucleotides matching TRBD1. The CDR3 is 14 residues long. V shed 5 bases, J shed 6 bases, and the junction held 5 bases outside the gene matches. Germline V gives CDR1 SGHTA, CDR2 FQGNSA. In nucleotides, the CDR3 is TGTGCCAGCAGCCAGGACAGGGTAGATGAAAAACTGTTTTTT. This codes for CASSQDRVDEKLFF.